Presented here are 5 T cell receptor beta chains from one specimen sequenced in a study of cytomegalovirus exposure and HLA in healthy donors. 60 Vbeta and 13 Jbeta primers were used in PCR. Sequenced by immunoSEQ multiplex PCR; TCRdb stores in-frame clones only, minus some. The data show 150,000 to 200,000 clones, 82% seen once. Sequencing was done on a sample of PBMCs. These receptors all stem from a girl aged 5-17 years in good health and CMV-seropositive.

CDR3: CASRTGTSGGRNIQYF. In nucleotides, the CDR3 is TGCGCCAGCAGGACCGGGACTAGCGGGGGGCGGAACATTCAGTACTTC. The J gene is TRBJ2-4, the V gene TRBV10-1; 15 bases line up with TRBD2. Germline V gives CDR1 WNHNN, CDR2 SYGVQD (reference sequence). The V and J ends lost 6 bases and 7 bases, in that order; junction bases with no gene match: 7. There are 16 residues in the CDR3.

The chain combines TRBV4-1 with TRBJ2-5; 7 bases line up with TRBD2. The length of the CDR3 is 14 residues. Germline assignment: CDR1 MGHRA and CDR2 YSYEKL. V lost 4 bases, J lost 4 bases, and 6 bases stayed unmatched. The CDR3 loop reads CASSPGLVSETQYF. As DNA, the CDR3 is TGCGCCAGCAGCCCAGGACTAGTCTCAGAGACCCAGTACTTC.

This rearrangement joins TRBV9 to TRBJ2-7; tentative D call: TRBD2 (6 bases). Germline V gene sequence: CDR1 SGDLS, CDR2 YYNGEE. The CDR3 length is 14 residues. V shed 4 bases and J shed 3 bases, with 14 bases lying between them. CDR3 in DNA: TGTGCCAGCAGCACAAGGGACTCCAACTACGAGCAGTACTTC. Translation: CASSTRDSNYEQYF.

The V and J genes are TRBV5-5 and TRBJ1-1, with 8 bases aligning to TRBD1. CDR1 and CDR2 (germline): SGHKS, YYEKEE (reference sequence). This CDR3 is 13 amino acids long. The J segment lost 5 bases and the V segment lost 7 bases, leaving 7 bases of the junction unmatched. CDR3 DNA: TGTGCCAGCCTCCAAACAGGGGGTACTGAAGCTTTCTTT. This sequence encodes CASLQTGGTEAFF.

V is TRBV6-5 and J is TRBJ2-4, with D possibly being TRBD2 (5 bases). Trimming shortened V by 5 bases and J by 8 bases, and 16 bases separated the two germline ends. The CDR3 runs 14 residues. Germline V gene sequence: CDR1 MNHEY, CDR2 SVGAGI. The CDR3 DNA reads TGTGCCAGCAGTACCCGCCTCGCCGGGGACATTCAGTACTTC. Its translation is CASSTRLAGDIQYF.